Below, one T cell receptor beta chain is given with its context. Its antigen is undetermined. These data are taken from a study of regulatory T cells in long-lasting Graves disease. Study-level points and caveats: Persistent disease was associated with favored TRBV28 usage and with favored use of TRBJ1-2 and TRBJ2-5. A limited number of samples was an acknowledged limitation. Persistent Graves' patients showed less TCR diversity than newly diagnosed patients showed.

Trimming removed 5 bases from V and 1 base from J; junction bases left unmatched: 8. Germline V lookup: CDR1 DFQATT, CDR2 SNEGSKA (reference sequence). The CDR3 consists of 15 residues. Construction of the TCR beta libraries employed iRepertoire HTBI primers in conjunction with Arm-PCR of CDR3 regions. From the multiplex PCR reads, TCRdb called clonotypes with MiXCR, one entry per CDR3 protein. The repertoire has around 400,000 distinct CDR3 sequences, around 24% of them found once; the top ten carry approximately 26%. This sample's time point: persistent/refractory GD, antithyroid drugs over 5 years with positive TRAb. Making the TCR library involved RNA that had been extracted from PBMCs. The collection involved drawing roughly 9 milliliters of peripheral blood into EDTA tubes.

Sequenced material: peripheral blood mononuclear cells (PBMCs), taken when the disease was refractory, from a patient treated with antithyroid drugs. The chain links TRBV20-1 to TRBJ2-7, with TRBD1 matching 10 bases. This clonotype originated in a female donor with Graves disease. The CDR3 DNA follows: TGCAGTGCTCTCCTTCCGGGACAGGGGTCCTACGAGCAGTACTTC. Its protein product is CSALLPGQGSYEQYF.